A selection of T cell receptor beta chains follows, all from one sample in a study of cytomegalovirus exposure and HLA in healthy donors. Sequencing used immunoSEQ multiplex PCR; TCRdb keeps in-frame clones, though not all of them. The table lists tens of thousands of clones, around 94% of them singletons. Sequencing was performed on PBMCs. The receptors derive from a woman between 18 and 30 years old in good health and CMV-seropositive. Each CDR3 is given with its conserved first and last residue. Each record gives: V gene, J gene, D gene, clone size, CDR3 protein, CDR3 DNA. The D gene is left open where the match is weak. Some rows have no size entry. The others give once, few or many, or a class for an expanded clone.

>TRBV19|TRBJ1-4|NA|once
CASGSRGGLNEKLFF
TGTGCCAGTGGGAGTCGAGGGGGTCTTAATGAAAAACTGTTTTTT
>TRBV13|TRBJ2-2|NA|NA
CASSSQGSGNTGELFF
TGTGCCAGCAGCTCACAGGGATCGGGGAACACCGGGGAGCTGTTTTTT
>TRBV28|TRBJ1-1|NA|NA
CASSPRLQGTEAFF
TGTGCCAGCAGTCCACGGTTACAGGGCACTGAAGCTTTCTTT
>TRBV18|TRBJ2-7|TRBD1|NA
CASSSRGLAYEQYF
TGTGCCAGCTCGTCAAGGGGGCTCGCCTACGAGCAGTACTTC
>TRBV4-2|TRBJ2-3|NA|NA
CASSQDPGYLTDTQYF
TGTGCCAGCAGCCAAGATCCAGGTTACCTCACAGATACGCAGTATTTT
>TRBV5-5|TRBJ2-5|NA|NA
CASSFRGQEETQYF
TGTGCCAGCAGCTTTCGGGGACAAGAAGAGACCCAGTACTTC
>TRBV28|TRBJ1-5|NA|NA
CASSLTVYSNQPQHF
TGTGCCAGCAGTTTAACAGTCTATAGCAATCAGCCCCAGCATTTT
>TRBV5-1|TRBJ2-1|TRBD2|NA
CASSLLGGGNYNEQFF
TGCGCCAGCAGCTTGCTCGGCGGGGGGAACTACAATGAGCAGTTCTTC
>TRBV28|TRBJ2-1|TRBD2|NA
CASSLGLVAGMRNEQFF
TGTGCCAGCAGTTTAGGTCTGGTAGCGGGAATGAGGAATGAGCAGTTCTTC
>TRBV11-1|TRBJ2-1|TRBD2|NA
CASSLAGLAGGSYNEQFF
TGTGCCAGCAGCTTAGCCGGGCTAGCGGGAGGATCCTACAATGAGCAGTTCTTC
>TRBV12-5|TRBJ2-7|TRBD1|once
CASGLTGGNEQYF
TGTGCTAGTGGTTTGACAGGGGGTAACGAGCAGTACTTC
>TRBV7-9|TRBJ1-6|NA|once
CASSYPGQSYNSPLHF
TGTGCCAGCAGCTACCCGGGACAAAGCTATAATTCACCCCTCCACTTT
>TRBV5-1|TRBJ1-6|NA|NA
CASSLAGRGSSPLHF
TGCGCCAGCAGCTTGGCGGGCAGGGGTTCTTCACCCCTCCACTTT
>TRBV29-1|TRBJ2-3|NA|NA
CSVEISGYTDTQYF
TGCAGCGTTGAAATTAGCGGCTACACAGATACGCAGTATTTT
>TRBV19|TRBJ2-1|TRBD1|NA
CASSMGGTGSHEQFF
TGTGCCAGTAGTATGGGAGGGACAGGGTCACATGAGCAGTTCTTC
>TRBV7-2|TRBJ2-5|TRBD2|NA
CASSTTLAGAQETQYF
TGTGCCAGCAGCACCACACTAGCGGGGGCACAAGAGACCCAGTACTTC
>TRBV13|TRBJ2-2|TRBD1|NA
CASSRETGSTGELFF
TGTGCCAGCAGCCGAGAGACAGGGTCCACCGGGGAGCTGTTTTTT
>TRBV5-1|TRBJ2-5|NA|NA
CASSLGSWETQYF
TGCGCCAGCAGCTTGGGGAGTTGGGAGACCCAGTACTTC
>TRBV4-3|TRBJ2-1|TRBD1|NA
CASSHRGGTGTNEQFF
TGCGCCAGCAGCCACCGTGGAGGGACAGGGACCAATGAGCAGTTCTTC
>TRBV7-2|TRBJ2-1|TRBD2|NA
CASSLVGGSSYNEQFF
TGTGCCAGCAGCTTAGTCGGGGGGAGCTCCTACAATGAGCAGTTCTTC
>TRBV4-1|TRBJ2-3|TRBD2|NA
CASSQGLAGTTDTQYF
TGCGCCAGCAGCCAAGGACTAGCGGGGACAACAGATACGCAGTATTTT
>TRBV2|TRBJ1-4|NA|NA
CASTKPPNEKLFF
TGTGCCAGCACTAAGCCTCCTAATGAAAAACTGTTTTTT
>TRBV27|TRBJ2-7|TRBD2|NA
CASRQAGVVDEQYF
TGTGCCAGCAGACAAGCGGGAGTGGTCGACGAGCAGTACTTC
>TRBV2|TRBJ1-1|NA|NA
CASRYRVRNTEAFF
TGTGCCAGCAGATACAGGGTGAGAAACACTGAAGCTTTCTTT
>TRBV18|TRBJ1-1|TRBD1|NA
CASSSGQGVDTEAFF
TGTGCCAGCTCATCGGGACAGGGAGTGGACACTGAAGCTTTCTTT
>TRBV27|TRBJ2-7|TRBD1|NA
CASSYLGQKYEQYF
TGTGCCAGCAGTTACCTGGGACAGAAATACGAGCAGTACTTC
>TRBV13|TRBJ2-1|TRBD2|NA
CASSPARAGGQSSYNEQFF
TGTGCCAGCAGCCCCGCGAGAGCGGGGGGCCAGAGCTCCTACAATGAGCAGTTCTTC